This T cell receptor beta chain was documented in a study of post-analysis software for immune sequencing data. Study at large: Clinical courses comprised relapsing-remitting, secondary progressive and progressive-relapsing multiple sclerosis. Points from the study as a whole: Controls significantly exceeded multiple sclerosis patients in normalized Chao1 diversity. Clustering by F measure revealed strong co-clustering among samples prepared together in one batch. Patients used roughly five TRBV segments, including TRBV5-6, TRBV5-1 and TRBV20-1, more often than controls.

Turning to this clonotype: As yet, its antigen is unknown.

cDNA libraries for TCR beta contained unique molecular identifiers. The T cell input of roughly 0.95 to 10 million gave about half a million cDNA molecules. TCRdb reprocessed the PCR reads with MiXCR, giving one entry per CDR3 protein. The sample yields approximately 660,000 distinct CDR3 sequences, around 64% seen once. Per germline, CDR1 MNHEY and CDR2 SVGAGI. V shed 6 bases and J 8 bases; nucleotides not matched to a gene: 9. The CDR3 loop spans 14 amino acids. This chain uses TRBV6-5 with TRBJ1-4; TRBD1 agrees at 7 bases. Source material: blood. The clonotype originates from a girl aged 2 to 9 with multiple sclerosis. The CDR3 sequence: CASSLTDREEKLFF. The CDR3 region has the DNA TGTGCCAGCAGCTTGACAGACAGGGAGGAAAAACTGTTTTTT.